This TCR beta chain was recovered during a study of neurological immune-mediated disorders. Study-wide points: TCR clonal expansion peaked in HTLV-1-associated myelopathy patients and was lowest in multiple sclerosis patients.

In this sample, this clonotype turned up a few times. The antigen remains undetermined. Germline CDR1 and CDR2: SEHNR and FQNEAQ (reference sequence). The CDR3 runs to 16 residues. V dropped 5 bases and J dropped 0 bases, with 16 bases sitting between them. A 10-nucleotide random UMI tagged transcripts in template-switch 5'RACE cDNA synthesis. Each CDR3 protein is one row after TCRdb ran MiXCR on the 5' RACE reads. The sample carries around 16,000 distinct CDR3 sequences, roughly 22% recorded once. The unsorted libraries originated from 2 million PBMCs that had been stored at -80 C. The chain has TRBV7-9 and TRBJ1-1; no clear D gene. The specimen was PBMCs. This clonotype was obtained from a man aged 45 to 65 in good health. The CDR3 DNA follows: TGTGCCAGCAGCCCTCGGAGTGACGGGGTGAACACTGAAGCTTTCTTT. Its translation is CASSPRSDGVNTEAFF.